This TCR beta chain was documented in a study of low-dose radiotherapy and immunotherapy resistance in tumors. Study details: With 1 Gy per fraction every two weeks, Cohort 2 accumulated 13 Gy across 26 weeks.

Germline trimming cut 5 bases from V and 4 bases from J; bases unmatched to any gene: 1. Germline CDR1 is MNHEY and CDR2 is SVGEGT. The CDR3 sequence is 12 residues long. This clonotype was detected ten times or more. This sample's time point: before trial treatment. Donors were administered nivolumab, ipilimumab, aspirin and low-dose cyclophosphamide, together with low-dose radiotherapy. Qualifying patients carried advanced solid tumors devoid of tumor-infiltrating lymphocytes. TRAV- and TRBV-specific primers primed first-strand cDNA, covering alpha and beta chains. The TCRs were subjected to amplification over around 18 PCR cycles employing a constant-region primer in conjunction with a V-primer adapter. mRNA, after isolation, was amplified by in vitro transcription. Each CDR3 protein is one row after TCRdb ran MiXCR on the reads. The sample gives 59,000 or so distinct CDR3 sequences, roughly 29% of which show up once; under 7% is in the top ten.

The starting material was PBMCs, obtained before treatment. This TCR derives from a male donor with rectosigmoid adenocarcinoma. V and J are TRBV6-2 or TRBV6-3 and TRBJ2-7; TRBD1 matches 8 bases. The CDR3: CASSDRGYEQYF. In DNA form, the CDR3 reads TGTGCCAGCAGTGACAGGGGATACGAGCAGTACTTC.